The 19 T cell receptor beta chains listed next were all sequenced from one sample in a study of T cell responses to AZD1222 COVID-19 vaccine. Assay: immunoSEQ multiplex PCR; the TCRdb copy retains only in-frame clones and omits some. Among around 150,000 clones listed, about 93% were seen once. The starting material was peripheral blood, obtained 28 days after the second AZD1222 dose. The origin of the receptors is an adult who received the AZD1222 COVID-19 vaccine.

The chain carries TRBV7-9 and TRBJ2-7; D is unresolved. The ends were cut back, 4 bases at V and 3 bases at J, with 4 bases in the middle. Germline lookup yields CDR1 SEHNR and CDR2 FQNEAQ (reference sequence). This CDR3 contains 11 residues. The CDR3 DNA reads TGTGCCAGCAGCTCCTTCTACGAGCAGTACTTC. Protein: CASSSFYEQYF.

The V call is TRBV15, the J call TRBJ1-3; 9 bases match TRBD1. CDR3 length: 15 amino acids. J was trimmed by 9 bases and V by 4 bases; bases with no gene match: 10. Germline V gene data show CDR1 as LNHNV and CDR2 as YYDKDF (reference sequence). CDR3 loop: CATSIYRDRDATIYF. The CDR3 DNA sequence: TGTGCCACCAGCATATACCGGGACAGGGATGCCACCATATATTTT.

The J gene is TRBJ1-1, the V gene TRBV20-1; the D is unclear. Germline CDR1 is DFQATT and CDR2 is SNEGSKA (reference sequence). The CDR3 contains 12 residues. V was cut by 3 bases and J by 6 bases, with 11 bases left in between. The CDR3 bases are TGCAGTGCTAGTTCGGGCCGCCCTGAAGCTTTCTTT. It translates to CSASSGRPEAFF.

In regard to this clone: The sample holds other DNA sequences that translate to the same CDR3. The rearrangement joins TRBV6-2 or TRBV6-3 to TRBJ2-5; D remains unclear. This CDR3 has 13 amino acids. The V gene lost 2 bases and the J gene lost 5 bases, with 9 bases spanning the gap. Germline CDR1 MNHEY, CDR2 SVGEGT. CDR3 DNA: TGTGCCAGCAGTTACCGTGGTTGGGAGACCCAGTACTTC. This gives the protein CASSYRGWETQYF.

This chain links TRBV4-1 with TRBJ1-5; D uncertain. This CDR3 is built from 16 residues. Germline CDR1 reads MGHRA; CDR2 reads YSYEKL. With 1 base removed from V and 6 bases from J, the gap between germline ends came to 16 bases. The CDR3 loop is CASSQVLELVGQPQHF. Written as DNA, the CDR3 is TGCGCCAGCAGCCAAGTGTTGGAACTAGTGGGTCAGCCCCAGCATTTT.

This sequence joins TRBV6-5 and TRBJ1-3; D uncertain. This CDR3 spans 15 amino acids. The germline V gene has CDR1 MNHEY and CDR2 SVGAGI. The V end was cut by 0 bases, the J end by 0 bases, with 6 bases between. The CDR3 DNA reads TGTGCCAGCAGTTACTCGCAGCTCTCTGGAAACACCATATATTTT. Amino acids: CASSYSQLSGNTIYF.

This chain joins TRBV7-9 and TRBJ1-6; TRBD1 might be the D (6 bases). Trimming took 5 bases from V and 11 from J, leaving 13 bases between them. The length of the CDR3 is 13 residues. In germline, CDR1 is SEHNR, CDR2 FQNEAQ (reference sequence). As DNA, the CDR3 is TGTGCCAGCAGCGCCATACAGGGCCCACCCCTCCACTTT. It is translated as CASSAIQGPPLHF.

The gene calls are TRBV12-3 or TRBV12-4 and TRBJ1-2, with D perhaps matching TRBD1 (5 bases). With 1 base removed from V and 2 bases from J, the gap between germline ends came to 5 bases. The CDR3 is made up of 13 amino acids. The CDR3 DNA reads as TGTGCCAGCAGTTTAGGGGGGAACTATGGCTACACCTTC. Protein: CASSLGGNYGYTF.

This chain uses TRBV2 with TRBJ1-1; D not resolved. The CDR3 extends over 14 amino acids. V was trimmed by 10 bases and J by 4 bases, leaving 19 bases between them. Germline CDR1 is SNHLY and CDR2 is FYNNEI. CDR3 sequence: CATKFLGGSTEAFF. Here the CDR3 DNA reads TGTGCCACCAAATTCTTAGGTGGGTCCACTGAAGCTTTCTTT.

The chain links TRBV12-2 to TRBJ1-1. TRBV12-2 is assigned pseudogene status. The CDR3 sequence is 16 residues long. CDR3 sequence (DNA): TGTGCAAGTCGCTCCCGGGGTCGGGAGTACGGCACTGAAGCTTTCTTT. The encoded protein is CASRSRGREYGTEAFF.

This sequence joins TRBV28 and TRBJ1-5; D unresolved. CDR3 size: 16 residues. Germline V CDR1 and CDR2: MDHEN, SYDVKM. Between the trimmed V and J ends, which lost 6 bases and 7 bases, there was a span of 22 bases. The CDR3 region has the DNA TGTGCCAGCAGCCCCATTTTAGCTCTGGGTGAACAGCCCCAGCATTTT. Translating it yields CASSPILALGEQPQHF.

This clone showed up just once. This chain links TRBV7-6 with TRBJ1-4, with D possibly matching TRBD1 (6 bases). This CDR3 is 16 amino acids long. From germline, CDR1 is SGHVS and CDR2 FNYEAQ. Trimming took off 5 bases at V and 4 bases at J, with 17 bases between the two ends. DNA of the CDR3: TGTGCCAGCAGCGTAAGAGGACAGTCGGGTAATGAAAAACTGTTTTTT. Protein sequence: CASSVRGQSGNEKLFF.

This clone has a handful of counts. The chain recombines TRBV30 with TRBJ1-4; no firm D call. Trimming took 7 bases from V and 2 from J, leaving 11 bases between them. This CDR3 spans 13 amino acids. Per the germline V gene, CDR1 is GTSNPN and CDR2 is SVGIG (reference sequence). CDR3 sequence (DNA): TGTGCCTTTCAGCGAGATACTAATGAAAAACTGTTTTTT. Its translation: CAFQRDTNEKLFF.

On this clone: Other DNA sequences in the same sample also yield this CDR3. This chain uses TRBV11-3 with TRBJ1-1; D is ambiguous. This CDR3 region has 13 residues. V lost 1 base and J lost 1, with 4 bases in between. Germline lookup yields CDR1 SGHNT and CDR2 YENEEA. As DNA, the CDR3 is TGTGCCAGCAGCTTAGGTCCGAACACTGAAGCTTTCTTT. Amino acids: CASSLGPNTEAFF.

The V call is TRBV12-3 or TRBV12-4, the J call TRBJ1-3, with D hard to call. Trimming shortened V by 7 bases and J by 4 bases, and 5 bases separated the two germline ends. The CDR3 consists of 11 residues. The CDR3 nucleotides are TGTGCCAGCAATGCCGGAAACACCATATATTTT. Residues: CASNAGNTIYF.

The chain has TRBV12-5 and TRBJ2-1, with unresolved D. This CDR3 has 11 amino acids. Germline V CDR1 and CDR2: LGHNT, FRNRAP. The V and J ends lost 5 bases and 10 bases respectively, with 9 bases between them. CDR3 sequence: CASGQSGEQFF. The CDR3 nucleotides are TGTGCTAGTGGTCAATCTGGAGAGCAGTTCTTC.

The chain recombines TRBV5-1 with TRBJ1-5; 7 bases agree with TRBD1. Germline CDR1 is SGHRS and CDR2 is YFSETQ. V lost 0 bases and J lost 9; bases outside the gene matches: 3. There are 13 residues in the CDR3. CDR3 amino acids: CASSLEGGGPQHF. The CDR3 DNA reads as TGCGCCAGCAGCTTGGAAGGGGGCGGGCCCCAGCATTTT.

The chain couples TRBV6-2 or TRBV6-3 to TRBJ1-5; perhaps TRBD1 as D (5 bases). Per germline, CDR1 MNHEY and CDR2 SVGEGT. V lost 5 bases and J 0 bases, leaving 11 bases between the germline ends. This CDR3 comprises 15 residues. The CDR3: CASSDSKNSNQPQHF. CDR3 nucleotide sequence: TGTGCCAGCAGTGACAGCAAGAATAGCAATCAGCCCCAGCATTTT.

J is TRBJ2-7 and V is TRBV18, with 9 bases lining up with TRBD1. V dropped 6 bases and J dropped 5; count of bases not matched to a gene: 8. The CDR3 extends over 14 amino acids. CDR1 is KGHSH, CDR2 LQKENI, per germline. The CDR3 loop reads CASSPGTGKDEQYF. The CDR3 nucleotides read TGTGCCAGCTCCCCCGGGACAGGGAAAGACGAGCAGTACTTC.